What follows describes a single T cell receptor beta chain. Its antigen is currently unknown. This specimen comes from a study of OX40 agonist ivuxolimab in advanced cancers. Study outcomes and limitations: On average, a greater number of expanded clones characterised CD8+ T cells relative to CD4+. With doses of 0.1-3.0 mg/kg, partial responders showed among the lowest clonal expansion.

The method was immunoSEQ multiplex PCR; TCRdb's version includes in-frame clones alone and lacks a portion of them. The sample contains around 95,000 clones, 75% to 95% of which appear only once. Germline CDR1 is SGHNT and CDR2 is YENEEA. The CDR3 extends over 15 amino acids. Trimming took off 2 bases at V and 5 bases at J, with 15 bases between the two ends. The receptor was derived from an adult with an advanced solid tumor such as melanoma, head and neck, liver or kidney cancer. The sequenced sample was CD4+ or CD8+ T cells sorted from blood, obtained in a trial of the OX40 agonist ivuxolimab. The chain joins TRBV11-3 to TRBJ1-2, with a weak D call TRBD1 (6 bases). The CDR3 reads CASSLTSGGTYGYTF. In DNA, the CDR3 is TGTGCCAGCAGCTTAACCTCGGGGGGCACTTATGGCTACACCTTC. Supplemented by reference TRBV11-3 and TRBJ1-2, the full variable domain reads EAGVVQSPRYKIIEKKQPVAFWCNPISGHNTLYWYLQNLGQGPELLIRYENEEAVDDSQLPKDRFSAERLKGVDSTLKIQPAELGDSAVYLCASSLTSGGTYGYTFGSGTRLTVV.